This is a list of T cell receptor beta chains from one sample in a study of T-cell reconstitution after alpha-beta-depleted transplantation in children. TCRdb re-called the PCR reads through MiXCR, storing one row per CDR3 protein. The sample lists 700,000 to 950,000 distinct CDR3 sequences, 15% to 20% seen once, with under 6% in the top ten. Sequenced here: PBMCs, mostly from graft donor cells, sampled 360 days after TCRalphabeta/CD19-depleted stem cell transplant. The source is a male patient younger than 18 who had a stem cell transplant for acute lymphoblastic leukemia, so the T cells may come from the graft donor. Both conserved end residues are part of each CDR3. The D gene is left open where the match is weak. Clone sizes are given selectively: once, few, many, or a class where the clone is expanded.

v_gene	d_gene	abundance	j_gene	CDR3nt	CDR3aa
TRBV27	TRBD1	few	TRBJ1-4	TGTGCCAGCAGTTTTTTTGGGACAGGGAACGAAAAACTGTTTTTT	CASSFFGTGNEKLFF
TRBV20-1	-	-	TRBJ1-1	TGCAGTGCTACCAGCCCAATTTCAGGAGCTTTCTTT	CSATSPISGAFF
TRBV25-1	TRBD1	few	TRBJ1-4	TGTGCCAGCAGTGACTGGGACAGGTTGGGGGAAAAACTGTTTTTT	CASSDWDRLGEKLFF
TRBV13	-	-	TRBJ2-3	TGTGCCAGCAGCCCCCTGGAAAAGACGCAGTATTTT	CASSPLEKTQYF
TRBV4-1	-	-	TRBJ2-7	TGCGCCAGCAGCACAGGGCCAGTCCACGAGCAGTACTTC	CASSTGPVHEQYF
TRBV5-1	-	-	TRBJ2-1	TGCGCCAGCAGCAGCCTGCTTTGGGTTAGCTCCTACAATGAGCAGTTCTTC	CASSSLLWVSSYNEQFF
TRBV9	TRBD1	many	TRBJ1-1	TGTGCCAGCAGCGGCGACAGGGAAACTGAAGCTTTCTTT	CASSGDRETEAFF
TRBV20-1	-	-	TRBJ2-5	TGCAGTGCTCCTGGAGCGGCGCGAGAGACCCAGTACTTC	CSAPGAARETQYF
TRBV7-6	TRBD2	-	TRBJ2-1	TGTGCCAGCAGCTTAATTAGCGGGCTCTCCTACAATGAGCAGTTCTTC	CASSLISGLSYNEQFF
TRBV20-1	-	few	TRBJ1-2	TGCAGTGCTAGTTACGTCCATCATAACTATGGCTACACCTTC	CSASYVHHNYGYTF
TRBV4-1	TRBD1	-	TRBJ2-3	TGCGCCAGCAGCCACCCGCTTACAGGGGTCACAGATACGCAGTATTTT	CASSHPLTGVTDTQYF
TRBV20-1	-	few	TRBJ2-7	TGCAGTGCTAGAGTCCAGGCCGTACTTGAGCAGTACTTC	CSARVQAVLEQYF
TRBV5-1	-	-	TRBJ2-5	TGCGCCAGCAGCTCGGCGGGGCGAGCGGGTGAGACCCAGTACTTC	CASSSAGRAGETQYF
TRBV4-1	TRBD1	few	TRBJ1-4	TGCGCCAGCAGCCATACAGGGGTTGAAAAACTGTTTTTT	CASSHTGVEKLFF
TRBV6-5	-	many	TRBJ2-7	TGTGCCAGCAGTTACCGGTTCTCAGGATCCTACGAGCAGTACTTC	CASSYRFSGSYEQYF
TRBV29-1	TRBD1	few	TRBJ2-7	TGCAGCGTTGCGGGACAGGAGTACGAGCAGTACTTC	CSVAGQEYEQYF
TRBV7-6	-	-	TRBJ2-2	TGTGCCAGCAGCCCTGAGGGGAGTTTGAACACCGGGGAGCTGTTTTTT	CASSPEGSLNTGELFF
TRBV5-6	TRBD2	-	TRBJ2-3	TGTGCCAGCAGCGCTGGGGGACTACGCACAGATACGCAGTATTTT	CASSAGGLRTDTQYF
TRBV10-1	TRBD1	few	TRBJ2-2	TGCGCCAGCAGTGAAGGGACAGGGGACCTTACGAACACCGGGGAGCTGTTTTTT	CASSEGTGDLTNTGELFF
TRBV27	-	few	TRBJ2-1	TGTGCCAGCAGTTTTGACGGCCTTCGGGATGAGCAGTTCTTC	CASSFDGLRDEQFF
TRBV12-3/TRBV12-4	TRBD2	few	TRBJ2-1	TGTGCCAGCAGTTCGGGACTAGCGGGTCGCTCCTACAATGAGCAGTTCTTC	CASSSGLAGRSYNEQFF
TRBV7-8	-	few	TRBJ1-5	TGTGCCAGCAGCTTTTCGGGGCTAAATCAGCCCCAGCATTTT	CASSFSGLNQPQHF
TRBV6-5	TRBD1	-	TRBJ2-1	TGTGCCAGCAGTTACTCGGCCCCGGGACAGGGGGTTCATGAGCAGTTCTTC	CASSYSAPGQGVHEQFF
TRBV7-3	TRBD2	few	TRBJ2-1	TGTGCCAGCAGCTCCCTAGCGGGAAAAGGGGCCTACAATGAGCAGTTCTTC	CASSSLAGKGAYNEQFF
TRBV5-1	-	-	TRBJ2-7	TGCGCCAGCAGCCCCCGATCCGCGGCATATTACGAGCAGTACTTC	CASSPRSAAYYEQYF
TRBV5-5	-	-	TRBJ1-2	TGTGCCAGCAGCTTGGCATGGGGGGACGGTTGGGGCTACACCTTC	CASSLAWGDGWGYTF
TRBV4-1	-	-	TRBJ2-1	TGCGCCAGCAGCCGATATAGTGGTATCTCCTACAATGAGCAGTTCTTC	CASSRYSGISYNEQFF
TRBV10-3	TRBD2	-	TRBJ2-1	TGTGCCATCAGTGAGTCGGCGGCTAGCGGGAGCAATGAGCAGTTCTTC	CAISESAASGSNEQFF
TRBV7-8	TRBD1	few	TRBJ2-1	TGTGCCAGCAGCCCCCGGACAGGATACAACAATGAGCAGTTCTTC	CASSPRTGYNNEQFF